A single count supports the clone carrying this T cell receptor (beta chain). The data derive from a study of blood T cell repertoires in COVID-19. Background on the study: Some COVID-19 samples were acute and others convalescent; all came from the United States, Italy and Spain. PBMCs, B-cell-depleted T cells, or T cells were the source of the cDNA or gDNA that made up the material.

V shed 8 bases and J shed 2 bases, with 7 bases lying between them. CDR1 is MNHNY, CDR2 SVGAGI, per germline (reference sequence). This CDR3 spans 11 amino acids. In the study's own analysis: Cell counts per sample came from amplifying reference gene primers. TCRdb keeps only in-frame clones here, not all; method: immunoSEQ multiplex PCR. The V and J calls and the clone size are those of that table, but D and trimming were determined from the DNA. The data contain about 76,000 clones, around nine tenths of them singletons. This clonotype was sampled from a young man with acute or convalescent COVID-19. Sequenced sample: peripheral blood. This rearrangement joins TRBV6-6 to TRBJ2-7; D might be TRBD1 (6 bases). The CDR3 DNA reads as TGTGCCAGCGGGGGCGCCTACGAGCAGTACTTC. It codes for CASGGAYEQYF.